The TCR beta chain described here comes from a study of shared clonotypes between healthy human individuals. Study conclusions and caveats: The represented genetic and exposure-history diversity was limited by the small number of donors.

Comment on this clone: The antigen remains unidentified.

Some clones are missing from TCRdb's copy, which holds only in-frame ones; the method was immunoSEQ multiplex PCR. This table has a few million clones, approximately 94% appearing once. The CDR3 runs to 14 residues. Germline CDR1 LNHDA, CDR2 SQIVND (reference sequence). Trimming cost V 3 bases and J 3 bases, with 11 bases left between them. The TCR was taken from a man between 18 and 35 years old in good health. The sequenced material came from naive CD4+ T cells sorted from blood. The subset is: CD45RA+ positively selected. The chain is built from TRBV19 and TRBJ1-1, with D possibly TRBD1 on 5 matching bases. The CDR3 DNA follows: TGTGCCAGTAGTATCCCAGGGACCCACACTGAAGCTTTCTTT. Amino acids: CASSIPGTHTEAFF.